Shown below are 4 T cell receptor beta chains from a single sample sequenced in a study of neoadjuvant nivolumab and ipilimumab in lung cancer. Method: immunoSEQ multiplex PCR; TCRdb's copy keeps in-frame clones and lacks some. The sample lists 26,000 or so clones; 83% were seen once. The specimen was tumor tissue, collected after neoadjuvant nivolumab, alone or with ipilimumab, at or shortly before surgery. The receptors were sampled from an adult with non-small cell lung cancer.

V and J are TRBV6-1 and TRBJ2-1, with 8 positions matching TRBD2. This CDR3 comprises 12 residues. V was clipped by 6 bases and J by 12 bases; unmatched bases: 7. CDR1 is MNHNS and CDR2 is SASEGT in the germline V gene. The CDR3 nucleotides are TGTGCCAGCAGGAACCCGGGAGGGGGGCAGTTCTTC. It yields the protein CASRNPGGGQFF.

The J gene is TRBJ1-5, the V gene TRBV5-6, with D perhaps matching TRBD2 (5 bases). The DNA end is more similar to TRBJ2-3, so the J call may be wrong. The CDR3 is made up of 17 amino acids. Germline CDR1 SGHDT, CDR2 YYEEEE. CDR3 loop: CASSLGSGMSGNQPQYF. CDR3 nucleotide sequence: TGTGCCAGCAGCTTAGGATCGGGGATGTCCGGCAATCAGCCCCAGTATTTT.

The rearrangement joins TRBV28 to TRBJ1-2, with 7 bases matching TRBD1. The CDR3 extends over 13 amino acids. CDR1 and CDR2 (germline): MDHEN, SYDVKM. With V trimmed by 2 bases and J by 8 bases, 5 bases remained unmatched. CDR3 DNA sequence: TGTGCCAGCAGTTTAGAGGGGGCGCGAGGCTACACCTTC. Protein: CASSLEGARGYTF.

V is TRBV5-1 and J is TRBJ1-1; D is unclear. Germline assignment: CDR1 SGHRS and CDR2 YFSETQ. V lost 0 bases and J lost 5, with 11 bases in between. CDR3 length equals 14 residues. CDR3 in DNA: TGCGCCAGCAGCTTGGACGCAGGTGTTACTGAAGCTTTCTTT. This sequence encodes CASSLDAGVTEAFF.